The next 23 T cell receptor beta chains were all read from a single sample in a study of CD8+ T cells in alopecia areata. Treatment reported: oral pan-JAK inhibitor, 5-10 mg twice daily. Once RNA had been extracted, it was reverse transcribed into cDNA to act as the sequencing template. Data came from immunoSEQ multiplex PCR; TCRdb stores just in-frame clones and leaves some out. The sample carries a few hundred thousand clones, approximately 57% recorded once. Specimen: CD4+ T cells sorted from blood, collected at week 4, from a patient treated with tofacitinib. The receptor set was obtained from a human donor with alopecia areata.

Details on this clone: No conserved phenylalanine or tryptophan is present at the end of the CDR3, so a read error is the likely explanation. The DNA is omitted, as the CDR3 cannot be located on it reliably, and the CDR3 follows TCRdb's listing. This chain joins TRBV11-2 and TRBJ2-7; no check of the table's D call, TRBD1, against the DNA was made. The V gene's germline CDR1 is SGHAT and CDR2 FQNNGV. A total of 13 residues make up the CDR3, ends included. This CDR3 reads CASSDMFWGRGSL.

The genes are TRBV5-4 and TRBJ1-1, with D possibly being TRBD1 (6 bases). Germline V gene lookup returns CDR1 SGHNT and CDR2 YYREEE (reference sequence). This CDR3 has 15 amino acids. Between the trimmed V and J ends, which lost 9 bases and 7 bases, there was a span of 25 bases. The CDR3 DNA reads as TGTGCCACCGCGCGGGGGGCAGGGGACAACCATGAAGCTTTCTTT. This codes for CATARGAGDNHEAFF.

This clone showed up many times. The chain employs TRBV5-1 and TRBJ2-7; no clear D gene. V was trimmed by 4 bases and J by 2 bases, leaving 13 bases between them. From germline, CDR1 is SGHRS and CDR2 YFSETQ. The CDR3 consists of 14 residues. This chain's CDR3 is CASSALGNTYEQYF. The CDR3 coding sequence is TGCGCCAGCAGCGCCCTAGGGAATACCTACGAGCAGTACTTC.

The chain carries TRBV6-5 and TRBJ2-7; 12 bases are shared with TRBD1. The CDR3 consists of 15 residues. Germline CDR1 reads MNHEY; CDR2 reads SVGAGI. The V segment lost 5 bases and the J segment 5 bases; nucleotides outside the gene matches: 7. The CDR3 DNA is TGTGCCAGCAGTGCCGGGACAGGGGGCATGAACGAGCAGTACTTC. Its protein is CASSAGTGGMNEQYF.

The chain combines TRBV27 with TRBJ2-7; TRBD2 matches 10 bases. The germline V gene encodes CDR1 MNHEY and CDR2 SMNVEV (reference sequence). This CDR3 spans 18 amino acids. The V gene end was trimmed by 2 bases and the J gene end by 3 bases; junction bases not matched to a gene: 13. The CDR3 reads CASSLTLAGARGYYEQYF. In DNA, the CDR3 is TGTGCCAGCAGTTTAACCCTAGCGGGGGCGAGAGGTTACTACGAGCAGTACTTC.

This chain connects TRBV6-5 to TRBJ1-2; 8 positions agree with TRBD1. After removal of 4 bases from V and 4 bases from J, the junction contained 5 bases not matched to a gene. The V gene's germline CDR1 is MNHEY and CDR2 SVGAGI. CDR3 size: 14 residues. DNA of the CDR3: TGTGCCAGCAGTTCGCGAGGACAGGGCTATGGCTACACCTTC. It translates to CASSSRGQGYGYTF.

This clone came up many times. The CDR3 loop reads CASSEATGAGEKLFF. The CDR3 DNA reads TGTGCCAGCAGTGAAGCAACGGGGGCAGGTGAAAAACTGTTTTTT. The V gene is TRBV6-1, the J gene TRBJ1-4, with D possibly being TRBD1 (6 bases). This CDR3 has 15 amino acids. Germline V gives CDR1 MNHNS, CDR2 SASEGT. The V end was cut by 0 bases, the J end by 7 bases, with 12 bases between.

V and J are TRBV2 and TRBJ1-5; D possibly corresponds to TRBD1 (5 bases). The CDR3 length is 15 residues. Germline V gene sequence: CDR1 SNHLY, CDR2 FYNNEI. Trimming took off 7 bases at V and 1 base at J, with 14 bases between the two ends. The CDR3 DNA reads as TGTGCCAGCAAGGGGCAGACATCAAGCAATCAGCCCCAGCATTTT. Translating it yields CASKGQTSSNQPQHF.

CDR3 sequence: CAIGGGNSPLHF. In DNA form, the CDR3 reads TGTGCCATCGGTGGGGGTAATTCACCCCTCCACTTT. J is TRBJ1-6 and V is TRBV10-3; D is possibly TRBD1 (5 bases). Germline CDR1 is ENHRY and CDR2 is SYGVKD. The CDR3 has 12 residues. The V end was cut by 8 bases, the J end by 6 bases, with 8 bases between.

The V gene is TRBV29-1, the J gene TRBJ2-4; a weak D match, TRBD2 (6 bases). Germline lookup yields CDR1 SQVTM and CDR2 ANQGSEA. The V and J ends lost 3 bases and 4 bases respectively, with 7 bases between them. This CDR3 is 12 amino acids long. CDR3 sequence (DNA): TGCAGCGTTGAGGGGACTAAAAACATTCAGTACTTC. Translated, it gives CSVEGTKNIQYF.

There are a few counts of this clone. This chain joins TRBV19 and TRBJ1-2; 7 positions agree with TRBD1. The V and J ends lost 5 bases and 0 bases, in that order; junction bases with no gene match: 9. The germline V gene encodes CDR1 LNHDA and CDR2 SQIVND (reference sequence). This CDR3 region has 16 residues. CDR3 amino acids: CASSSGQARANYGYTF. The DNA for the CDR3 is TGTGCCAGTAGTTCCGGACAGGCAAGAGCTAACTATGGCTACACCTTC.

The rearrangement uses TRBV19 and TRBJ2-2; 7 bases line up with TRBD2. The CDR3 is 15 residues long. After removal of 5 bases from V and 6 bases from J, the junction contained 9 bases not matched to a gene. The V gene's germline CDR1 is LNHDA and CDR2 SQIVND (reference sequence). CDR3 DNA sequence: TGTGCCAGTAGTCCAAGGAGCGGGGTGCCCGGGGAGCTGTTTTTT. This translates into CASSPRSGVPGELFF.

This clone appeared a few times. The chain has TRBV5-1 and TRBJ2-3; D is perhaps TRBD2 (5 bases). The CDR3 is 13 residues long. Trimming took 6 bases from V and 3 from J, leaving 11 bases between them. Germline values: CDR1 SGHRS, CDR2 YFSETQ. CDR3 amino acids: CASNEGLTDTQYF. For the CDR3, the DNA is TGCGCCAGCAATGAGGGCCTGACAGATACGCAGTATTTT.

This chain uses TRBV29-1 with TRBJ2-7; no firm D call. Deletions cut 4 bases from V and 2 bases from J, with 9 bases between. CDR1 is SQVTM and CDR2 is ANQGSEA in the germline V gene. The CDR3 is made up of 12 amino acids. CDR3 DNA sequence: TGCAGCGTTGCAGTGGACCCCTACGAGCAGTACTTC. This codes for CSVAVDPYEQYF.

The V and J genes are TRBV7-2 and TRBJ2-3, with D tentatively TRBD2 (6 bases). The germline V and J ends were trimmed by 1 base and 1 base, with 9 bases remaining between them. This CDR3 contains 15 residues. Germline V gene lookup returns CDR1 SGHTA and CDR2 FQGNSA. CDR3 amino acids: CASSLVASGTDTQYF. CDR3 sequence (DNA): TGTGCCAGCAGCTTAGTGGCTAGCGGCACAGATACGCAGTATTTT.

V usage is TRBV29-1 and J usage is TRBJ2-3, with TRBD2 matching over 7 bases. CDR1 is SQVTM, CDR2 ANQGSEA, per germline. V lost 0 bases, J lost 7 bases, and 4 bases stayed unmatched. The CDR3 sequence is 13 residues long. The CDR3 here is CSVEDRRGNTQYF. CDR3 in DNA: TGCAGCGTTGAAGATCGGCGGGGGAATACGCAGTATTTT.

V gene TRBV30 combines with J gene TRBJ2-7; D is ambiguous. Germline loops: CDR1 GTSNPN, CDR2 SVGIG (reference sequence). The CDR3 is made up of 14 amino acids. Trimming took off 0 bases at V and 1 base at J, with 10 bases between the two ends. The CDR3 sequence: CAWSVPVPSYEQYF. CDR3 DNA: TGTGCCTGGAGTGTACCAGTGCCTTCCTACGAGCAGTACTTC. Together with reference TRBV30 and TRBJ2-7, the CDR3 gives the full variable domain: SQTIHQWPATLVQPVGSPLSLECTVEGTSNPNLYWYRQAAGRGLQLLFYSVGIGQISSEVPQNLSASRPQDRQFILSSKKLLLSDSGFYLCAWSVPVPSYEQYFGPGTRLTVT.

The chain has TRBV29-1 and TRBJ2-2; D not certain. CDR1 is SQVTM and CDR2 is ANQGSEA in the germline V gene. This CDR3 spans 13 amino acids. Between the trimmed V and J ends, which lost 6 bases and 4 bases, there was a span of 12 bases. The CDR3 reads CSVSGGTTGELFF. For the CDR3, the DNA is TGCAGCGTCTCTGGCGGTACCACCGGGGAGCTGTTTTTT.

V is TRBV5-1 and J is TRBJ2-5; either TRBD1 or TRBD2 may supply D (5 bases each). Per germline, CDR1 SGHRS and CDR2 YFSETQ. The germline V and J ends were trimmed by 5 bases and 1 base, with 9 bases remaining between them. The CDR3 spans 13 residues. The CDR3 is CASRGTFQETQYF. For the CDR3, the DNA is TGCGCCAGCAGGGGGACCTTCCAAGAGACCCAGTACTTC. Complete variable domain (other parts from reference TRBV5-1 and TRBJ2-5): KAGVTQTPRYLIKTRGQQVTLSCSPISGHRSVSWYQQTPGQGLQFLFEYFSETQRNKGNFPGRFSGRQFSNSRSEMNVSTLELGDSALYLCASRGTFQETQYFGPGTRLLVL.

The chain couples TRBV19 to TRBJ1-2, with 10 bases matching TRBD1. CDR3 length: 14 amino acids. The V gene's germline CDR1 is LNHDA and CDR2 SQIVND (reference sequence). After removal of 4 bases from V and 5 bases from J, the junction contained 4 bases not matched to a gene. CDR3 nucleotides: TGTGCCAGTAGTACCGGGACAGGGGCTTATGGCTACACCTTC. It is translated as CASSTGTGAYGYTF.

The J gene is TRBJ1-6, the V gene TRBV7-2; D remains unclear. Germline-derived CDR1 and CDR2 are SGHTA and FQGNSA. This CDR3 spans 16 amino acids. V gave up 0 bases and J gave up 9 bases, with 15 bases separating them. Here the CDR3 reads CASSLALGLKGSPLHF. In DNA, the CDR3 is TGTGCCAGCAGCTTAGCGCTGGGCCTGAAGGGTTCACCCCTCCACTTT.

This clone was seen only a few times. This may be a read error: a much more frequent sequence differs by one nucleotide. The chain joins TRBV7-9 to TRBJ2-7; the match to TRBD2 covers 7 bases. Germline V gene sequence: CDR1 SEHNR, CDR2 FQNEAQ (reference sequence). V shed 2 bases and J 0 bases; nucleotides not matched to a gene: 1. The CDR3 covers 14 residues. CDR3 nucleotide sequence: TGTGCCAGCAGCTTAACGGGGGGCTCCTACGAGCAGTACTTC. Its translation is CASSLTGGSYEQYF.

J is TRBJ1-2 and V is TRBV29-1; D is unresolved. V dropped 4 bases and J dropped 1 base, with 10 bases sitting between them. The CDR3 totals 13 residues. The germline V gene has CDR1 SQVTM and CDR2 ANQGSEA. This chain's CDR3 is CSVGGILNYGYTF. The CDR3 coding sequence is TGCAGCGTTGGAGGGATTCTTAACTATGGCTACACCTTC.